The 10 T cell receptor beta chains listed next were all sequenced from one sample in a study of cytomegalovirus exposure and HLA in healthy donors. PCR employed 60 Vbeta and 13 Jbeta primers. Clones were sequenced by immunoSEQ multiplex PCR, and TCRdb holds only the in-frame ones, with some missing. This sample's table reports about 130,000 clones. The specimen sequenced was PBMCs. Receptor source: a man younger than 30 in good health and CMV-seronegative.

The chain links TRBV9 to TRBJ1-3; maybe TRBD1 (6 bases). The CDR3 is 16 amino acids. Germline V lookup: CDR1 SGDLS, CDR2 YYNGEE. Between the trimmed V and J ends, which lost 0 bases and 1 base, there was a span of 11 bases. As DNA, the CDR3 is TGTGCCAGCAGCGTAGCGGGGGGCGCGTCTGGAAACACCATATATTTT. Protein sequence: CASSVAGGASGNTIYF. Filled out from reference TRBV9 and TRBJ1-3, the complete variable domain reads DSGVTQTPKHLITATGQRVTLRCSPRSGDLSVYWYQQSLDQGLQFLIQYYNGEERAKGNILERFSAQQFPDLHSELNLSSLELGDSALYFCASSVAGGASGNTIYFGEGSWLTVV.

The chain recombines TRBV27 with TRBJ2-4; 7 nucleotides align to TRBD1. This CDR3 has 13 amino acids. The ends lost 1 base at V and 8 bases at J; junction bases unmatched: 2. Germline-derived CDR1 and CDR2 are MNHEY and SMNVEV (reference sequence). The CDR3 spells CASSLLTGDIQYF. CDR3 DNA sequence: TGTGCCAGCAGTTTATTAACAGGGGACATTCAGTACTTC.

The chain employs TRBV18 and TRBJ2-5, with a weak D call TRBD1 (5 bases). The last part of the DNA fits TRBJ2-7 better; the J call may be wrong. CDR3 length: 14 amino acids. Germline loops: CDR1 KGHSH, CDR2 LQKENI. The chain's CDR3 is CASSPGAQGNEQYF. The CDR3 coding sequence is TGTGCCAGCTCACCAGGGGCCCAGGGTAACGAGCAGTACTTC.

V and J are TRBV9 and TRBJ2-7; 12 nucleotides align to TRBD2. CDR1 and CDR2 (germline): SGDLS, YYNGEE. The CDR3 loop spans 16 amino acids. Unmatched junction bases numbered 2, after V lost 0 bases and J lost 1 base. CDR3 bases: TGTGCCAGCAGCGTAGGGACTAGCGGGATGTCCTACGAGCAGTACTTC. Protein: CASSVGTSGMSYEQYF.

This CDR3 is CASSILGAGRNEKLFF. The CDR3 DNA is TGTGCCAGTAGTATTTTGGGGGCAGGCCGTAATGAAAAACTGTTTTTT. The V gene is TRBV19, the J gene TRBJ1-4; perhaps TRBD1 as D (6 bases). Trimming left V 3 bases short and J 4 bases short, with 15 bases between. Germline loops: CDR1 LNHDA, CDR2 SQIVND (reference sequence). This CDR3 has 16 amino acids.

This chain connects TRBV5-5 to TRBJ1-2, with D hard to call. The CDR3 has 14 amino acids. Germline values: CDR1 SGHKS, CDR2 YYEKEE (reference sequence). Trimming removed 4 bases at V and 4 bases at J, with 14 bases between. The CDR3 sequence is CASSTVPEGYGYTF. DNA of the CDR3: TGTGCCAGCAGCACCGTACCGGAGGGCTATGGCTACACCTTC.

The chain links TRBV28 to TRBJ2-7; TRBD1 matches at 7 bases. The CDR3 is 13 amino acids. Trimming at V came to 6 bases and at J to 3 bases, leaving 5 bases not matched to a gene. Germline assignment: CDR1 MDHEN and CDR2 SYDVKM. The CDR3 sequence is CASRDRRLYEQYF. DNA of the CDR3: TGTGCCAGCAGGGACAGGAGACTCTACGAGCAGTACTTC.

J is TRBJ1-6 and V is TRBV5-5, with TRBD1 identical over 11 bases. Germline CDR1 reads SGHKS; CDR2 reads YYEKEE (reference sequence). The CDR3 is 17 residues long. The J segment lost 1 base and the V segment lost 4 bases, leaving 4 bases of the junction unmatched. The CDR3 sequence: CASSLGTGGSYNSPLHF. The DNA for the CDR3 is TGTGCCAGCAGCCTCGGGACAGGGGGATCCTATAATTCACCCCTCCACTTT.

J is TRBJ2-7 and V is TRBV27, with a possible D match to TRBD2 (5 bases). Trimming took off 0 bases at V and 0 bases at J, with 15 bases between the two ends. The CDR3 has 17 residues. Germline V gives CDR1 MNHEY, CDR2 SMNVEV (reference sequence). DNA for the CDR3: TGTGCCAGCAGTTTATCGGGCGCTAGCTTCATCTCCTACGAGCAGTACTTC. Translation: CASSLSGASFISYEQYF.

The V gene is TRBV28, the J gene TRBJ1-2; TRBD1 matches at 7 bases. V dropped 2 bases and J dropped 4; count of bases not matched to a gene: 7. Germline CDR1 is MDHEN and CDR2 is SYDVKM. This CDR3 is built from 15 residues. The CDR3 coding sequence is TGTGCCAGCAGTTTAGCGACAGGGCAATTCTATGGCTACACCTTC. Residues: CASSLATGQFYGYTF.